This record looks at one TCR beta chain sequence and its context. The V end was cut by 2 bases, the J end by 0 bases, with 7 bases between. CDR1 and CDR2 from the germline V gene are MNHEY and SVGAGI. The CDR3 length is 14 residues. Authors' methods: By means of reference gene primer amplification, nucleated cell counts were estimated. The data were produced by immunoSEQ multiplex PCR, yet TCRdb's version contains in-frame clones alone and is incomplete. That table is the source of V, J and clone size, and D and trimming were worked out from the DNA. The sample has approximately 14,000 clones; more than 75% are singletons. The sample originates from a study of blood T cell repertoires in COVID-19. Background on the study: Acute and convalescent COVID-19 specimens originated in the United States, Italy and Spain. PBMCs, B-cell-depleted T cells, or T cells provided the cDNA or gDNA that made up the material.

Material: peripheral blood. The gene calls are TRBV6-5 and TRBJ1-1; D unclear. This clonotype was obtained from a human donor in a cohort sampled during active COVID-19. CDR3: CASSYGEVNTEAFF. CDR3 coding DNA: TGTGCCAGCAGTTACGGCGAGGTGAACACTGAAGCTTTCTTT.